A selection of T cell receptor beta chains follows, all from one sample in a study of blood T cell repertoires in COVID-19. The assay was immunoSEQ multiplex PCR, and TCRdb's table has in-frame clones only and misses some. This table holds 250,000 to 300,000 clones, roughly nine tenths found once. The sequencing sample was made of PBMCs or T cells enriched from blood (not recorded which). These receptor sequences come from an older woman who had recovered from COVID-19. CDR3s leave out the opening cysteine and the closing phenylalanine or tryptophan. Only some rows state a clone size, as once, few, many or a class for expanded clones.

V gene	J gene	clone size	CDR3 protein
TRBV10-3	TRBJ1-2	.	AISESNRDSYT
TRBV27	TRBJ2-3	.	ASSFSGQGRDTQY
TRBV15	TRBJ1-5	.	ATSSYSNQPQH
TRBV12-3/TRBV12-4	TRBJ2-3	.	ASNGGSTDTQY
TRBV27	TRBJ1-4	.	ASAQTGRNEKLF
TRBV10-3	TRBJ1-1	.	AISDHGRGRTEAF
TRBV13	TRBJ1-5	.	ASSLNRGGNQPQH
TRBV6-5	TRBJ2-5	.	ASTPPLAGQETQY
TRBV2	TRBJ2-7	.	ASKSDFSYEQY
TRBV5-1	TRBJ2-1	few	ASSQGLEGREQF
TRBV5-4	TRBJ2-7	.	ASSPTGTSNYEQY
TRBV10-3	TRBJ1-4	.	AISESGGDGLEKLF
TRBV7-2	TRBJ1-1	.	ASRGVWGTEAF
TRBV30	TRBJ1-6	.	AWSDHGRESSPLH
TRBV9	TRBJ1-5	.	ASSVCRGNSNQPQH
TRBV19	TRBJ2-1	.	ASIRTSGTTYNEQF
TRBV5-6	TRBJ1-2	.	ASSWRGSGGYT
TRBV19	TRBJ2-1	.	ASSIAGAGRSEQF
TRBV4-1	TRBJ2-1	.	ASSRSSEQF
TRBV2	TRBJ1-3	.	ASSGGQKNTIY
TRBV24-1	TRBJ2-3	.	ATSGWEDTDTQY
TRBV2	TRBJ2-1	.	ASSEERGTTYNEQF
TRBV2	TRBJ2-5	.	ASSPGFKVETQY
TRBV7-8	TRBJ1-5	.	ASSLRSGRPQH
TRBV28	TRBJ1-5	.	ASSFRDRGRGGEPQH
TRBV24-1	TRBJ2-7	.	ATSDLRDRGLESYEQY
TRBV5-1	TRBJ1-4	once	ASSLLVSAQLF
TRBV29-1	TRBJ1-1	.	SVHTQGDTEAF
TRBV30	TRBJ1-5	.	AWSGGGRVTQPQH
TRBV27	TRBJ2-5	.	ASRGGGALETQY
TRBV28	TRBJ1-5	.	ASSFTGNQPQH